The rows below give T cell receptor beta chains drawn from one sample of a study of shared clonotypes between healthy human individuals. TCRdb's table, derived via immunoSEQ multiplex PCR, lists solely in-frame clones and lacks some. The data contain some 1,400,000 clones, over 95% of them seen just once; the ten biggest clones take up 0.95% to 1.5%. Sequencing input: naive CD4+ T cells sorted from blood. All receptors derive from a man aged 25-40 years in good health. The CDR3 runs from the conserved cysteine through the conserved F or W. D genes are given only for firm matches. Clone size is not always given. Where it is, it says once, few, many or a class for expanded clones.

V gene	clone size	J gene	D gene	CDR3 length	CDR3 protein	CDR3 DNA
TRBV9	-	TRBJ2-6	-	15	CASSVEGGMANVLTF	TGTGCCAGCAGCGTAGAAGGGGGAATGGCCAACGTCCTGACTTTC
TRBV10-3	-	TRBJ2-5	-	14	CAISEGREGETQYF	TGTGCCATCAGTGAGGGCAGGGAAGGAGAGACCCAGTACTTC
TRBV25-1	-	TRBJ2-7	-	16	CASSGKADRSIYEQYF	TGTGCCAGCAGCGGAAAAGCTGACAGGAGCATCTACGAGCAGTACTTC
TRBV30	-	TRBJ2-1	-	13	CAWSSITYNEQFF	TGTGCCTGGAGTTCTATAACCTACAATGAGCAGTTCTTC
TRBV6-4	-	TRBJ2-7	TRBD2	18	CASSASNSGRTRPHEQYF	TGTGCCAGCAGTGCTAGTAATAGCGGGAGGACCCGACCCCACGAGCAGTACTTC
TRBV4-1	once	TRBJ2-3	-	15	CASSQDMTRADTQYF	TGCGCCAGCAGCCAAGATATGACTAGGGCAGATACGCAGTATTTT
TRBV28	-	TRBJ2-5	TRBD2	13	CASSLAGGETQYF	TGTGCCAGCAGTTTGGCGGGAGGGGAGACCCAGTACTTC
TRBV2	-	TRBJ2-3	TRBD2	13	CASRSGRDDTQYF	TGTGCCAGCAGGAGCGGGAGGGACGATACGCAGTATTTT
TRBV27	-	TRBJ2-3	-	17	CASSTTSRAIHTDTQYF	TGTGCCAGCAGTACAACTTCCCGCGCAATTCACACAGATACGCAGTATTTT
TRBV7-2	few	TRBJ2-1	-	13	CASSLGQNNEQFF	TGTGCCAGCAGCTTAGGCCAGAACAATGAGCAGTTCTTC
TRBV4-3	-	TRBJ2-3	TRBD2	15	CASSQEGLATDTQYF	TGCGCCAGCAGCCAAGAAGGACTAGCTACAGATACGCAGTATTTT
TRBV5-1	-	TRBJ1-1	TRBD1	16	CASSGDRSRPNTEAFF	TGCGCCAGCAGCGGGGACAGGAGTAGACCCAACACTGAAGCTTTCTTT
TRBV7-9	-	TRBJ2-5	TRBD2	16	CASSLVLAGAQETQYF	TGTGCCAGCAGCTTAGTTCTAGCGGGAGCTCAAGAGACCCAGTACTTC
TRBV6-1	-	TRBJ2-7	TRBD2	15	CASIRGTSASYEQYF	TGTGCCAGCATCCGAGGGACTAGCGCGTCCTACGAGCAGTACTTC
TRBV5-1	-	TRBJ2-3	TRBD1	14	CASSPDRAADTQYF	TGCGCCAGCAGCCCTGACAGGGCCGCAGATACGCAGTATTTT
TRBV11-3	-	TRBJ2-6	-	15	CASSLGGSGANVLTF	TGTGCCAGCAGCTTAGGGGGTAGTGGGGCCAACGTCCTGACTTTC
TRBV5-6	-	TRBJ2-7	TRBD1	15	CASSFSGQGSYEQYF	TGTGCCAGCAGCTTTTCGGGACAGGGGTCCTACGAGCAGTACTTC
TRBV10-2	-	TRBJ2-7	-	14	CASTREATLGEQYF	TGCGCCAGCACCAGGGAGGCGACCTTGGGCGAGCAGTACTTC
TRBV11-2	-	TRBJ1-2	-	16	CASSLVPGHSNYGYTF	TGTGCCAGCAGCCTTGTTCCGGGACACTCTAACTATGGCTACACCTTC
TRBV28	-	TRBJ2-7	-	17	CASSGSFGSFTSHEQYF	TGTGCCAGCAGTGGATCATTTGGTTCCTTTACTAGTCACGAGCAGTACTTC
TRBV5-8	-	TRBJ2-5	-	14	CASSLERFYETQYF	TGTGCCAGCAGCTTGGAGCGGTTTTATGAGACCCAGTACTTC
TRBV30	-	TRBJ2-5	TRBD2	14	CAWSNGGYQETQYF	TGTGCCTGGAGTAACGGGGGGTACCAAGAGACCCAGTACTTC